This T cell receptor beta chain was found in a study of beta chain features in type 1 diabetes. For this clone: Its antigen is not known.

General study findings and limits: When cDNA is sequenced, cells with high TCR expression could be over-represented.

CDR1 and CDR2 from the germline V gene are SGHNT and YYREEE (reference sequence). CDR3 length: 17 amino acids. V trimming: 4 bases; J trimming: 7 bases; junction bases outside the gene matches: 11. Expressed TCRB transcripts were sequenced because the isolated RNA had all been reverse transcribed beforehand. Profiled with immunoSEQ multiplex PCR; TCRdb holds only in-frame clones, not every one. Among about 620,000 clones listed, roughly 16% were seen once. This sequence joins TRBV5-4 and TRBJ2-2, with 12 bases matching TRBD2. The receptor was derived from a man aged 18 to 29 in good health. The sequencing input was naive CD4+ T cells from blood. CDR3 coding DNA: TGTGCCAGCAGCCCCGGCGGGCTAGCGGGAGGGATCGGGGAGCTGTTTTTT. Its translation: CASSPGGLAGGIGELFF.